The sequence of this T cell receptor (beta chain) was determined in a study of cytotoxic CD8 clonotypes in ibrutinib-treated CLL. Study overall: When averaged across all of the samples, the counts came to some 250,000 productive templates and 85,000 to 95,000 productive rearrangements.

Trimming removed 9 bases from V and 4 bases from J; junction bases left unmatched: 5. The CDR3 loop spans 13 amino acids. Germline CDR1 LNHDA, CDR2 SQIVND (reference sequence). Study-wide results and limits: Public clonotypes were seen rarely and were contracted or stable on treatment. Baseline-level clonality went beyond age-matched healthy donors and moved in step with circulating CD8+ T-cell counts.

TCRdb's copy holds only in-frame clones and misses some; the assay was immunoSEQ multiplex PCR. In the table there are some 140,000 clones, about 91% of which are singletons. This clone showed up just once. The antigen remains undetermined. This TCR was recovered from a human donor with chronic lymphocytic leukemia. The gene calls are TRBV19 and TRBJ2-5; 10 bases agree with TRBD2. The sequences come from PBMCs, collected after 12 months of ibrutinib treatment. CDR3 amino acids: CASTSGTGETQYF. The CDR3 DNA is TGTGCCAGCACTAGCGGGACAGGAGAGACCCAGTACTTC.